Detailed here is one T cell receptor beta chain. This record belongs to a study of blood T cell repertoires in COVID-19. At the level of the study: From the United States, Italy and Spain came samples of acute and convalescent COVID-19. PBMCs, B-cell-depleted T cells, or T cells were the source of the cDNA or gDNA that made up the material.

Germline lookup yields CDR1 SGHRS and CDR2 YFSETQ. This CDR3 region has 14 residues. The ends were cut back, 2 bases at V and 2 bases at J, with 10 bases in the middle. Authors' analysis steps: For nucleated cells, counts were estimated from reference gene primer amplification. Using immunoSEQ multiplex PCR, the repertoire was profiled, and TCRdb retains in-frame clones only, with some absent. The DNA was the basis for D and trimming; V, J and clone size are from that table. The sample lists around 260,000 clones, 85% to 90% seen once, with approximately 12% in the top ten. This rearrangement joins TRBV5-1 to TRBJ1-2; D perhaps matches TRBD1 (6 bases). The source of this sequence is a human donor in a cohort sampled during active COVID-19. The sequencing sample was made of peripheral blood. In DNA, the CDR3 is TGCGCCAGCAGCTTACAGGGCATGAACTATGGCTACACCTTC. Its protein is CASSLQGMNYGYTF. Looking up the rest from reference TRBV5-1 and TRBJ1-2 gives the full variable domain: KAGVTQTPRYLIKTRGQQVTLSCSPISGHRSVSWYQQTPGQGLQFLFEYFSETQRNKGNFPGRFSGRQFSNSRSEMNVSTLELGDSALYLCASSLQGMNYGYTFGSGTRLTVV.